This T cell receptor beta chain was identified during a study of identical twins. Looked up from germline, CDR1 is SEHNR and CDR2 is FQNEAQ (reference sequence). The CDR3 runs 14 residues. V was shortened by 6 bases and J by 6 bases, with 14 bases between the two germline ends. In its sample, this clonotype was seen many times. Its antigen is not known. Unique molecular identifiers were in the cDNA, with template-switch universal primer binding. One entry per CDR3 protein results from TCRdb running MiXCR on the 5' RACE reads. Of 200,000 or so distinct CDR3 sequences detected, around 8.1% appear once; the ten largest clones hold 1.5% to 2.5%. The study's findings and limits: Recombination models fit unrelated individuals' TCR alpha sharing but underestimated twins'. Insertion counts were lower in abundant cord blood beta clonotypes, a trend that memory repertoires did not show.

Separately, the same data were catalogued under a study of yellow fever vaccine responses in identical twins.

The sequencing sample was made of memory (CD45RO+) T cells sorted from blood. This chain links TRBV7-9 with TRBJ2-2; D is perhaps TRBD1 (6 bases). The clonotype originates from a woman aged 18-30 years in good health. The CDR3 DNA reads TGTGCCAGCAGGCAAAATCAGGGGCCCGGGGAGCTGTTTTTT. Protein product: CASRQNQGPGELFF.